The 17 T cell receptor beta chains below were found in one sample sequenced in a study of blood T cell repertoires in COVID-19. Using immunoSEQ multiplex PCR, the repertoire was profiled, and TCRdb retains in-frame clones only, with some absent. The table shows about 240,000 clones, with approximately 83% occurring only once. Sequenced sample: PBMCs or T cells enriched from blood (not recorded which). These receptors all come from a woman in her 40s with acute COVID-19.

The gene calls are TRBV10-3 and TRBJ1-2; D perhaps matches TRBD1 (5 bases). There are 13 residues in the CDR3. The germline V gene has CDR1 ENHRY and CDR2 SYGVKD. Trimming left V 2 bases short and J 2 bases short, with 6 bases between. The CDR3 DNA is TGTGCCATCAGTGAGGCAGGGAACTATGGCTACACCTTC. Its protein is CAISEAGNYGYTF.

This clone was picked up one time. The V and J genes are TRBV30 and TRBJ2-1, with 11 positions matching TRBD2. CDR3 size: 14 residues. The germline V gene encodes CDR1 GTSNPN and CDR2 SVGIG (reference sequence). J was trimmed by 7 bases and V by 0 bases; bases with no gene match: 2. The CDR3 DNA is TGTGCCTGGAGTGTACTAGCGGGAGTTAATGAGCAGTTCTTC. Translation gives CAWSVLAGVNEQFF.

This chain joins TRBV6-9 and TRBJ2-1, with 13 positions matching TRBD2. The germline gives CDR1 MNHGY, CDR2 SVAAGI. Trimming at V came to 4 bases and at J to 8 bases, leaving 5 bases not matched to a gene. The CDR3 sequence is 15 residues long. The CDR3 spells CASSSTSGREYEQFF. CDR3 in DNA: TGTGCCAGCAGTTCCACTAGCGGGAGGGAATATGAGCAGTTCTTC.

This chain connects TRBV20-1 to TRBJ2-1; 9 nucleotides agree with TRBD2. Trimming cost V 3 bases and J 7 bases; bases outside gene matches: 7. Per the germline V gene, CDR1 is DFQATT and CDR2 is SNEGSKA (reference sequence). The CDR3 contains 14 residues. The CDR3 sequence is CSASLAGGPNEQFF. In DNA, the CDR3 is TGCAGTGCTAGTCTGGCGGGAGGGCCGAATGAGCAGTTCTTC.

The sample holds a few counts of this clone. The V call is TRBV10-3, the J call TRBJ2-1, with 7 bases lining up with TRBD2. V trimming: 0 bases; J trimming: 6 bases; junction bases outside the gene matches: 5. The CDR3 is 15 residues long. The germline CDR1 and CDR2 sequences are ENHRY and SYGVKD. DNA for the CDR3: TGTGCCATCAGTGAGTCTCGACTAGCAGCCAATGAGCAGTTCTTC. Protein product: CAISESRLAANEQFF.

V and J are TRBV11-2 and TRBJ2-1; a weak D match, TRBD1 (5 bases). The CDR3 consists of 16 residues. V lost 4 bases, J lost 5 bases, and 18 bases lay in between. The V gene's germline CDR1 is SGHAT and CDR2 FQNNGV. The CDR3 here is CASSSPDRGWDNEQFF. The DNA of the CDR3 is TGTGCCAGCAGCTCACCCGACAGAGGATGGGACAATGAGCAGTTCTTC.

Notes on this clone: The same CDR3 arises from other DNA sequences in this sample as well. The chain uses TRBV5-1 and TRBJ1-5; D is perhaps TRBD1 (6 bases). The CDR3 consists of 14 residues. Trimming removed 0 bases from V and 5 bases from J, with 9 bases in between. The germline V gene encodes CDR1 SGHRS and CDR2 YFSETQ. The CDR3: CASSLAGGDQPQHF. The CDR3 DNA sequence: TGCGCCAGCAGCTTGGCTGGGGGCGATCAGCCCCAGCATTTT.

V is TRBV5-6 and J is TRBJ2-2; 7 positions match TRBD2. Germline values: CDR1 SGHDT, CDR2 YYEEEE. The CDR3 spans 16 residues. V shed 0 bases, J shed 1 base, and the junction held 3 bases outside the gene matches. The CDR3 reads CASSLAGRMNTGELFF. The CDR3 DNA sequence: TGTGCCAGCAGCTTGGCCGGGAGGATGAACACCGGGGAGCTGTTTTTT.

The gene calls are TRBV27 and TRBJ1-1; 9 positions match TRBD1. Germline V lookup: CDR1 MNHEY, CDR2 SMNVEV (reference sequence). This CDR3 spans 14 amino acids. With V trimmed by 5 bases and J by 1 base, 2 bases remained unmatched. The CDR3 DNA follows: TGTGCCAGCAGTGGGGACAGGGAGAACACTGAAGCTTTCTTT. As protein: CASSGDRENTEAFF.

The chain recombines TRBV19 with TRBJ2-7, with D possibly being TRBD2 (5 bases). Per germline, CDR1 LNHDA and CDR2 SQIVND (reference sequence). V lost 8 bases to trimming and J lost 0 bases, with 5 bases between them. There are 11 residues in the CDR3. The CDR3: CASRDSYEQYF. The DNA for the CDR3 is TGTGCCAGTCGGGACTCCTACGAGCAGTACTTC.

Only one count was recorded for this clone. This rearrangement joins TRBV11-2 to TRBJ2-5, with 14 bases lining up with TRBD2. The CDR3 totals 16 residues. Germline V lookup: CDR1 SGHAT, CDR2 FQNNGV. After removal of 5 bases from V and 5 bases from J, the junction contained 7 bases not matched to a gene. The CDR3 region has the DNA TGTGCCAGCAGCAGCGGACTAGCGGGAGGAGGCGAGACCCAGTACTTC. Amino acid sequence: CASSSGLAGGGETQYF.

The chain links TRBV7-9 to TRBJ2-2; weak D call: TRBD2 (5 bases). The CDR3 runs 15 residues. The germline CDR1 and CDR2 sequences are SEHNR and FQNEAQ (reference sequence). V was trimmed by 0 bases and J by 3 bases, leaving 8 bases between them. In DNA, the CDR3 is TGTGCCAGCAGCTTAGCTCGGGGAGACACCGGGGAGCTGTTTTTT. The encoded protein is CASSLARGDTGELFF.

The chain is built from TRBV5-5 and TRBJ2-7, with a weak D call TRBD2 (5 bases). Germline V gene lookup returns CDR1 SGHKS and CDR2 YYEKEE (reference sequence). The CDR3 has 17 residues. V lost 4 bases and J lost 4, with 24 bases in between. The CDR3 sequence is CASSRRASSPFTYEQYF. DNA for the CDR3: TGTGCCAGCAGCCGGCGTGCGTCTAGCCCCTTCACTTACGAGCAGTACTTC.

The chain is built from TRBV24-1 and TRBJ2-3, with D perhaps TRBD2 (6 bases). The CDR3 is 14 residues long. V was shortened by 0 bases and J by 9 bases, with 12 bases between the two germline ends. Germline V CDR1 and CDR2: KGHDR, SFDVKD. The CDR3 loop reads CATSDLRRGSTQYF. CDR3 coding DNA: TGTGCCACCAGTGATTTGAGGAGGGGATCGACGCAGTATTTT.

The rearrangement joins TRBV21-1 to TRBJ2-1; no check of the table's D call, TRBD2, against the DNA was made. TRBV21-1 is a documented pseudogene. The CDR3 is made up of 15 amino acids. The CDR3 region is CASKWRCLPYNEQFF. DNA of the CDR3: TGTGCCAGTAAGTGGAGGTGCCTCCCCTACAATGAGCAGTTCTTC.

The rearrangement uses TRBV30 and TRBJ2-3; 7 bases line up with TRBD2. The CDR3 sequence is 11 residues long. The V gene's germline CDR1 is GTSNPN and CDR2 SVGIG (reference sequence). With 5 bases clipped from V and 4 bases from J, the junction kept 0 bases outside the gene matches. CDR3 sequence reads: CAWGLADTQYF. CDR3 bases: TGTGCCTGGGGACTAGCAGATACGCAGTATTTT.

V is TRBV19 and J is TRBJ2-5; the D is unclear. Germline CDR1 LNHDA, CDR2 SQIVND (reference sequence). V lost 4 bases and J lost 5, with 11 bases in between. CDR3 length: 13 residues. CDR3 sequence (DNA): TGTGCCAGTAGTACGAGACTTACCGAGACCCAGTACTTC. Translating gives CASSTRLTETQYF.